The rows below give T cell receptor beta chains drawn from one sample of a study of blood T cell repertoires in COVID-19. The repertoire was sequenced with immunoSEQ multiplex PCR; TCRdb's copy has only in-frame clones and lacks some. This table holds about 140,000 clones, 70% to 90% found once. The sequencing input was peripheral blood. The receptors were sampled from a human donor in a cohort sampled during active COVID-19. CDR3s include the opening cysteine and the closing phenylalanine or tryptophan. Fields, in order: V gene, CDR3 length, clone size, D gene, J gene, CDR3 protein, CDR3 DNA. The D gene is left open where the match is weak. Size is omitted from some rows. Given values are once, few, many or a class for expanded clones.

v_call: TRBV6-5
cdr3_length: 14
clone_size: NA
d_call: TRBD1
j_call: TRBJ1-2
cdr3_aa: CASSPGTGGYGYTF
cdr3_nt: TGTGCCAGCAGTCCAGGGACAGGGGGCTATGGCTACACCTTC

v_call: TRBV19
cdr3_length: 13
clone_size: NA
d_call: NA
j_call: TRBJ2-1
cdr3_aa: CASEAGSYNEQFF
cdr3_nt: TGTGCCAGTGAAGCCGGCTCCTACAATGAGCAGTTCTTC

v_call: TRBV29-1
cdr3_length: 15
clone_size: NA
d_call: TRBD1
j_call: TRBJ2-3
cdr3_aa: CSAPRTGQSTDTQYF
cdr3_nt: TGCAGCGCTCCCCGGACAGGGCAAAGCACAGATACGCAGTATTTT

v_call: TRBV2
cdr3_length: 15
clone_size: NA
d_call: NA
j_call: TRBJ2-7
cdr3_aa: CASNPVGGSGYEQYF
cdr3_nt: TGTGCCAGCAACCCCGTCGGTGGTTCAGGATACGAGCAGTACTTC

v_call: TRBV24-1
cdr3_length: 13
clone_size: NA
d_call: NA
j_call: TRBJ1-5
cdr3_aa: CATSAGGNQPQHF
cdr3_nt: TGTGCCACCAGTGCGGGAGGCAATCAGCCCCAGCATTTT

v_call: TRBV12-3/TRBV12-4
cdr3_length: 13
clone_size: NA
d_call: NA
j_call: TRBJ2-1
cdr3_aa: CASSLGLVNEQFF
cdr3_nt: TGTGCCAGCAGTTTAGGCCTAGTCAATGAGCAGTTCTTC

v_call: TRBV9
cdr3_length: 16
clone_size: NA
d_call: TRBD1
j_call: TRBJ2-1
cdr3_aa: CASSEVTGTGNNEQFF
cdr3_nt: TGTGCCAGCAGCGAAGTAACCGGGACAGGGAACAATGAGCAGTTCTTC

v_call: TRBV11-3
cdr3_length: 14
clone_size: NA
d_call: NA
j_call: TRBJ2-5
cdr3_aa: CASSLGGRGETQYF
cdr3_nt: TGTGCCAGCAGCTTAGGGGGCAGGGGAGAGACCCAGTACTTC

v_call: TRBV28
cdr3_length: 16
clone_size: NA
d_call: NA
j_call: TRBJ2-3
cdr3_aa: CASSLASGTLTDTQYF
cdr3_nt: TGTGCCAGCAGTTTAGCCAGCGGGACACTCACAGATACGCAGTATTTT

v_call: TRBV7-6
cdr3_length: 17
clone_size: NA
d_call: NA
j_call: TRBJ2-1
cdr3_aa: CASSLGLVGGLRNEQFF
cdr3_nt: TGTGCCAGCAGCTTAGGCCTCGTGGGGGGACTGCGGAATGAGCAGTTCTTC

v_call: TRBV7-2
cdr3_length: 14
clone_size: NA
d_call: NA
j_call: TRBJ1-2
cdr3_aa: CASSLWSRDYGYTF
cdr3_nt: TGTGCCAGCAGCTTATGGTCGAGGGACTATGGCTACACCTTC

v_call: TRBV7-3
cdr3_length: 20
clone_size: NA
d_call: TRBD2
j_call: TRBJ2-1
cdr3_aa: CASSSQTSGGRQSSYNEQFF
cdr3_nt: TGTGCCAGCAGCTCCCAAACTAGCGGGGGGCGTCAAAGCTCCTACAATGAGCAGTTCTTC

v_call: TRBV28
cdr3_length: 12
clone_size: once
d_call: NA
j_call: TRBJ1-1
cdr3_aa: CASREAYTEAFF
cdr3_nt: TGTGCCAGCAGAGAGGCTTACACTGAAGCTTTCTTT

v_call: TRBV15
cdr3_length: 14
clone_size: once
d_call: TRBD2
j_call: TRBJ2-3
cdr3_aa: CATSRDGRADTQYF
cdr3_nt: TGTGCCACCAGCAGAGACGGGAGGGCGGATACGCAGTATTTT

v_call: TRBV5-6
cdr3_length: 15
clone_size: NA
d_call: TRBD2
j_call: TRBJ2-1
cdr3_aa: CASSLGTIPNNEQFF
cdr3_nt: TGTGCCAGCAGCCTCGGGACTATCCCAAACAATGAGCAGTTCTTC

v_call: TRBV2
cdr3_length: 16
clone_size: few
d_call: TRBD2
j_call: TRBJ2-6
cdr3_aa: CASSVAGDSGANVLTF
cdr3_nt: TGTGCCAGCAGTGTAGCGGGCGACTCTGGGGCCAACGTCCTGACTTTC

v_call: TRBV5-4
cdr3_length: 15
clone_size: few
d_call: TRBD1
j_call: TRBJ1-6
cdr3_aa: CASSSQRGLNSPLHF
cdr3_nt: TGTGCCAGCAGCTCCCAGAGGGGGCTCAATTCACCCCTCCACTTT

v_call: TRBV9
cdr3_length: 12
clone_size: NA
d_call: NA
j_call: TRBJ2-1
cdr3_aa: CASSVADNEQFF
cdr3_nt: TGTGCCAGCAGCGTAGCTGACAATGAGCAGTTCTTC

v_call: TRBV29-1
cdr3_length: 14
clone_size: NA
d_call: TRBD1
j_call: TRBJ2-2
cdr3_aa: CSVGKDRGTGELFF
cdr3_nt: TGCAGCGTTGGAAAGGACAGGGGAACCGGGGAGCTGTTTTTT

v_call: TRBV7-9
cdr3_length: 19
clone_size: NA
d_call: TRBD2
j_call: TRBJ2-1
cdr3_aa: CASSLRLAGGQPTYNEQFF
cdr3_nt: TGTGCCAGCAGCTTGAGACTAGCGGGGGGCCAACCCACCTACAATGAGCAGTTCTTC

v_call: TRBV12-3/TRBV12-4
cdr3_length: 12
clone_size: NA
d_call: TRBD2
j_call: TRBJ2-7
cdr3_aa: CASTVGGVKQYF
cdr3_nt: TGTGCCAGCACCGTGGGGGGGGTTAAGCAGTACTTC

v_call: TRBV19
cdr3_length: 16
clone_size: NA
d_call: TRBD1
j_call: TRBJ1-4
cdr3_aa: CASRQGTTGGDEKLFF
cdr3_nt: TGTGCCAGTAGACAAGGGACGACAGGGGGCGATGAAAAACTGTTTTTT

v_call: TRBV6-5
cdr3_length: 13
clone_size: NA
d_call: TRBD1
j_call: TRBJ2-5
cdr3_aa: CASSRDRGETQYF
cdr3_nt: TGTGCCAGCAGCCGGGACAGGGGAGAGACCCAGTACTTC

v_call: TRBV7-3
cdr3_length: 13
clone_size: NA
d_call: NA
j_call: TRBJ2-1
cdr3_aa: CASSPRPGDEQFF
cdr3_nt: TGTGCCAGCAGCCCCCGCCCCGGAGATGAGCAGTTCTTC

v_call: TRBV10-3
cdr3_length: 13
clone_size: many
d_call: NA
j_call: TRBJ2-5
cdr3_aa: CAISESLNGAQYF
cdr3_nt: TGTGCCATCAGTGAGAGCCTAAACGGGGCCCAGTACTTC

v_call: TRBV4-2
cdr3_length: 15
clone_size: NA
d_call: TRBD2
j_call: TRBJ2-7
cdr3_aa: CASSQEWRTSGRRHF
cdr3_nt: TGTGCCAGCAGCCAAGAGTGGAGGACTAGCGGGAGGAGACACTTC

v_call: TRBV12-3/TRBV12-4
cdr3_length: 13
clone_size: NA
d_call: NA
j_call: TRBJ2-1
cdr3_aa: CASSPLAVDEQFF
cdr3_nt: TGTGCCAGCAGCCCCCTGGCGGTGGATGAGCAGTTCTTC

v_call: TRBV15
cdr3_length: 13
clone_size: NA
d_call: NA
j_call: TRBJ1-4
cdr3_aa: CATSTALLGRLFF
cdr3_nt: TGTGCCACCAGCACGGCGCTCTTGGGGAGACTGTTTTTT

v_call: TRBV28
cdr3_length: 13
clone_size: NA
d_call: NA
j_call: TRBJ1-2
cdr3_aa: CASRQGWNYGYTF
cdr3_nt: TGTGCCAGCAGACAGGGATGGAACTATGGCTACACCTTC

v_call: TRBV28
cdr3_length: 14
clone_size: NA
d_call: NA
j_call: TRBJ2-6
cdr3_aa: CASSFYLGANVLTF
cdr3_nt: TGTGCCAGCAGTTTTTATTTGGGGGCCAACGTCCTGACTTTC

v_call: TRBV5-1
cdr3_length: 14
clone_size: NA
d_call: NA
j_call: TRBJ1-1
cdr3_aa: CASSLDRLNTEAFF
cdr3_nt: TGCGCCAGCAGCCTTGACAGATTGAACACTGAAGCTTTCTTT

v_call: TRBV6-2/TRBV6-3
cdr3_length: 14
clone_size: NA
d_call: NA
j_call: TRBJ2-7
cdr3_aa: CASSTPRGTYEQYF
cdr3_nt: TGTGCCAGCAGTACCCCTCGGGGGACCTACGAGCAGTACTTC

v_call: TRBV5-5
cdr3_length: 15
clone_size: few
d_call: NA
j_call: TRBJ2-3
cdr3_aa: CASSLQVGSPDTQYF
cdr3_nt: TGTGCCAGCAGCTTGCAGGTCGGGAGCCCAGATACGCAGTATTTT

v_call: TRBV11-2
cdr3_length: 14
clone_size: NA
d_call: NA
j_call: TRBJ2-7
cdr3_aa: CASSSTGNPYEQYF
cdr3_nt: TGTGCCAGCAGCTCTACAGGGAACCCCTACGAGCAGTACTTC

v_call: TRBV13
cdr3_length: 15
clone_size: NA
d_call: TRBD1
j_call: TRBJ2-3
cdr3_aa: CASSSPGQGTDTQYF
cdr3_nt: TGTGCCAGCAGCTCACCGGGACAGGGTACAGATACGCAGTATTTT

v_call: TRBV5-1
cdr3_length: 13
clone_size: NA
d_call: NA
j_call: TRBJ1-2
cdr3_aa: CASSLVVRGGYTF
cdr3_nt: TGCGCCAGCAGCTTGGTGGTAAGGGGTGGCTACACCTTC

v_call: TRBV2
cdr3_length: 12
clone_size: NA
d_call: NA
j_call: TRBJ2-2
cdr3_aa: CASSVLPGELFF
cdr3_nt: TGTGCCAGCAGTGTACTACCCGGGGAGCTGTTTTTT

v_call: TRBV7-3
cdr3_length: 13
clone_size: NA
d_call: NA
j_call: TRBJ2-7
cdr3_aa: CASSLSMWSEQYF
cdr3_nt: TGTGCCAGCAGCTTAAGTATGTGGAGCGAGCAGTACTTC

v_call: TRBV28
cdr3_length: 12
clone_size: NA
d_call: NA
j_call: TRBJ2-5
cdr3_aa: CASSEIEETQYF
cdr3_nt: TGTGCCAGCAGTGAGATTGAAGAGACCCAGTACTTC